The 26 T cell receptor beta chains below were found in one sample sequenced in a study of cytomegalovirus exposure and HLA in healthy donors. The PCR employed 60 Vbeta primers together with 13 Jbeta primers. Some clones are missing from TCRdb's copy, which holds only in-frame ones; the method was immunoSEQ multiplex PCR. Here the sample spans about 190,000 clones, roughly 80% being singletons. Source material: PBMCs. The receptors were sampled from a woman aged 18-29 years in good health and CMV-seronegative.

The CDR3 DNA reads TGTGCCAGCAGTCGAAACGGGGGAGGGCCTTTTAATTCACCCCTCCACTTT. Its protein is CASSRNGGGPFNSPLHF. The V call is TRBV7-2, the J call TRBJ1-6, with a possible D match to TRBD1 (5 bases). CDR3 length equals 17 residues. CDR1 SGHTA and CDR2 FQGNSA come from the germline V gene. Trimming cost V 6 bases and J 6 bases, with 21 bases left between them.

This clone was observed a few times. The chain couples TRBV5-4 to TRBJ2-1; D is possibly TRBD1 (5 bases). The CDR3 contains 15 residues. Trimming pared 3 bases from V and 0 bases from J, leaving 10 bases between. Germline assignment: CDR1 SGHNT and CDR2 YYREEE (reference sequence). CDR3 in DNA: TGTGCCAGCAGCTCGGACACTACCTCCTACAATGAGCAGTTCTTC. This encodes CASSSDTTSYNEQFF.

The gene calls are TRBV28 and TRBJ2-7; TRBD1 agrees at 7 bases. Germline V gene lookup returns CDR1 MDHEN and CDR2 SYDVKM. The CDR3 runs 11 residues. V lost 6 bases to trimming and J lost 4 bases; unmatched junction nucleotides: 0. Here the CDR3 reads CASRDRYEQYF. The CDR3 DNA reads TGTGCCAGCAGGGACAGGTACGAGCAGTACTTC.

The V and J genes are TRBV29-1 and TRBJ2-5, with 10 bases fitting TRBD2. The DNA end is more similar to TRBJ2-7, so the J call may be wrong. CDR1 and CDR2 (germline): SQVTM, ANQGSEA. This CDR3 has 13 residues. Written as DNA, the CDR3 is TGCAGCGGTTTACGTAGCGGGAGGTCCGAGCAGTACTTC. Translation gives CSGLRSGRSEQYF.

The rearrangement joins TRBV14 to TRBJ1-1; D not certain. Germline V lookup: CDR1 SGHDN, CDR2 FVKESK. The CDR3 contains 18 residues. Trimming pared 1 base from V and 6 bases from J, leaving 24 bases between. The CDR3 spells CASSQGRSGRRALAEAFF. In DNA form, the CDR3 reads TGTGCCAGCAGCCAAGGCCGAAGTGGGCGGAGGGCGTTAGCTGAAGCTTTCTTT.

V gene TRBV5-6 combines with J gene TRBJ2-1; tentatively, D is TRBD2 (5 bases). CDR1 is SGHDT and CDR2 is YYEEEE in the germline V gene. Trimming took 2 bases from V and 1 from J, leaving 10 bases between them. The CDR3 loop spans 15 amino acids. Written as DNA, the CDR3 is TGTGCCAGCAGCTTCGCTAGCACGTCCTACAATGAGCAGTTCTTC. Protein sequence: CASSFASTSYNEQFF.

A few counts support this clone. This chain connects TRBV5-1 to TRBJ1-5, with 10 bases identical to TRBD1. This CDR3 has 16 amino acids. Germline CDR1 SGHRS, CDR2 YFSETQ. After removal of 0 bases from V and 6 bases from J, the junction contained 6 bases not matched to a gene. The CDR3 region has the DNA TGCGCCAGCAGCTTGGGGGTTGGACAGGGGGGTCAGCCCCAGCATTTT. It codes for CASSLGVGQGGQPQHF.

The genes are TRBV6-4 and TRBJ2-1; maybe TRBD2 (6 bases). Deletions cut 4 bases from V and 7 bases from J, with 11 bases between. Germline V gene sequence: CDR1 MRHNA, CDR2 SNTAGT. This CDR3 has 13 amino acids. This chain's CDR3 is CASSGDLGNEQFF. CDR3 in DNA: TGTGCCAGCAGTGGGGACTTGGGAAATGAGCAGTTCTTC.

The chain couples TRBV5-1 to TRBJ2-3, with 8 bases identical to TRBD1. V shed 4 bases, J shed 1 base, and the junction held 8 bases outside the gene matches. Germline CDR1 is SGHRS and CDR2 is YFSETQ. The CDR3 sequence is 16 residues long. Here the CDR3 DNA reads TGCGCCAGCAGCCCTACAGGGGGTTGGGGCACAGATACGCAGTATTTT. Translating gives CASSPTGGWGTDTQYF.

The rearrangement joins TRBV6-5 to TRBJ2-5; TRBD2 might be the D (5 bases). CDR3 size: 16 residues. V gave up 2 bases and J gave up 4 bases, with 17 bases separating them. Germline V gives CDR1 MNHEY, CDR2 SVGAGI. The CDR3 loop is CASSYGYPGSRETQYF. CDR3 sequence (DNA): TGTGCCAGCAGTTACGGTTATCCGGGGTCGAGAGAGACCCAGTACTTC.

The chain carries TRBV29-1 and TRBJ2-5, with D possibly matching TRBD1 (6 bases). Trimming pared 6 bases from V and 5 bases from J, leaving 19 bases between. The CDR3 extends over 14 amino acids. CDR1 is SQVTM and CDR2 is ANQGSEA in the germline V gene. The CDR3 sequence: CSVTRTVGLETQYF. CDR3 nucleotide sequence: TGCAGCGTCACACGGACAGTAGGCCTTGAGACCCAGTACTTC. The full variable domain, its missing parts supplied by reference TRBV29-1 and TRBJ2-5, is SAVISQKPSRDICQRGTSLTIQCQVDSQVTMMFWYRQQPGQSLTLIATANQGSEATYESGFVIDKFPISRPNLTFSTLTVSNMSPEDSSIYLCSVTRTVGLETQYFGPGTRLLVL.

The chain combines TRBV28 with TRBJ1-6; D not certain. Trimming removed 2 bases from V and 7 bases from J, with 12 bases in between. Germline V gene sequence: CDR1 MDHEN, CDR2 SYDVKM. The CDR3 sequence is 15 residues long. The CDR3 region is CASSLATGWNSPLHF. The CDR3 region has the DNA TGTGCCAGCAGTTTAGCGACCGGGTGGAATTCACCCCTCCACTTT.

This clone was observed a few times. This chain uses TRBV11-2 with TRBJ2-7; D unresolved. Trimming shortened V by 5 bases and J by 6 bases, and 8 bases separated the two germline ends. CDR1 SGHAT and CDR2 FQNNGV come from the germline V gene. The CDR3 runs to 11 residues. The DNA for the CDR3 is TGTGCCAGCAGCCTAGTCCTCGAGCAGTACTTC. Encoded protein: CASSLVLEQYF.

The rearrangement joins TRBV29-1 to TRBJ2-5, with no clear D. The CDR3 sequence is 12 residues long. Germline assignment: CDR1 SQVTM and CDR2 ANQGSEA. The V and J ends lost 5 bases and 5 bases respectively, with 12 bases between them. The CDR3 sequence: CSVKELGETQYF. The CDR3 DNA reads as TGCAGCGTTAAGGAGCTCGGGGAGACCCAGTACTTC.

The genes are TRBV14 and TRBJ2-5; 14 bases match TRBD2. Germline V CDR1 and CDR2: SGHDN, FVKESK. The CDR3 totals 16 residues. The junction had 6 bases not matched to a gene; V was cut back by 4 bases and J by 5 bases. The CDR3 DNA is TGTGCCAGCAGCCGGGGGACTAGCGGGAGTCGGGAGACCCAGTACTTC. Its protein product is CASSRGTSGSRETQYF.

The chain links TRBV27 to TRBJ2-7; the D gene is possibly TRBD1 (5 bases). CDR1 and CDR2 (germline): MNHEY, SMNVEV (reference sequence). V shed 5 bases and J shed 6 bases, with 8 bases lying between them. This CDR3 has 11 residues. The CDR3 spells CASSERGEQYF. CDR3 sequence (DNA): TGTGCCAGCAGTGAAAGGGGCGAGCAGTACTTC.

The gene calls are TRBV4-3 and TRBJ2-7; 7 nucleotides match TRBD2. The germline V gene encodes CDR1 LGHNA and CDR2 YSLEER. V lost 4 bases, J lost 7 bases, and 13 bases stayed unmatched. The CDR3 has 15 residues. CDR3 sequence: CASSREPAGVQEQYF. For the CDR3, the DNA is TGCGCCAGCAGCCGGGAACCGGCGGGAGTTCAGGAGCAGTACTTC.

This chain connects TRBV19 to TRBJ1-1; 9 bases align to TRBD1. This CDR3 region has 15 residues. J gave up 9 bases and V 6 bases, and 14 bases lay outside the gene matches. Germline loops: CDR1 LNHDA, CDR2 SQIVND (reference sequence). CDR3 sequence (DNA): TGTGCCAGTAGCGAAGGACCCGGGACAGGGCGGCAAGCTTTCTTT. As protein: CASSEGPGTGRQAFF.

The chain couples TRBV2 to TRBJ1-2; D unresolved. The germline V and J ends were trimmed by 3 bases and 2 bases, with 4 bases remaining between them. The CDR3 sequence is 12 residues long. In germline, CDR1 is SNHLY, CDR2 FYNNEI. The CDR3 loop is CASSERNYGYTF. DNA of the CDR3: TGTGCCAGCAGTGAGCGCAACTATGGCTACACCTTC.

The chain combines TRBV25-1 with TRBJ2-1, with 9 bases that match TRBD1. The germline gives CDR1 MGHDK, CDR2 SYGVNS. J gave up 9 bases and V 8 bases, and 11 bases lay outside the gene matches. The CDR3 is 14 residues long. The CDR3 spells CASGRDRDSGEQFF. CDR3 coding DNA: TGTGCCAGCGGCCGGGACAGGGACTCGGGTGAGCAGTTCTTC.

This chain joins TRBV4-1 and TRBJ1-6; D call uncertain. The length of the CDR3 is 17 residues. Germline loops: CDR1 MGHRA, CDR2 YSYEKL. Trimming pared 0 bases from V and 0 bases from J, leaving 9 bases between. The CDR3 spells CASSQDHDTSYNSPLHF. CDR3 nucleotide sequence: TGCGCCAGCAGCCAAGACCACGACACCTCCTATAATTCACCCCTCCACTTT.

This clone has a handful of counts. The chain carries TRBV4-1 and TRBJ2-7, with 9 positions matching TRBD1. J was trimmed by 5 bases and V by 1 base; bases with no gene match: 9. The CDR3 is made up of 16 amino acids. Germline V gene lookup returns CDR1 MGHRA and CDR2 YSYEKL. The CDR3 loop is CASSQGTGGNPNEQYF. CDR3 DNA sequence: TGCGCCAGCAGCCAAGGAACAGGGGGCAACCCTAACGAGCAGTACTTC.

The chain couples TRBV5-4 to TRBJ2-7, with D possibly being TRBD2 (5 bases). The CDR3 is made up of 15 amino acids. V lost 1 base to trimming and J lost 4 bases, with 15 bases between them. CDR1 is SGHNT and CDR2 is YYREEE in the germline V gene (reference sequence). The DNA for the CDR3 is TGTGCCAGCAGCTTGAACCCCGGGATAGGTTACGAGCAGTACTTC. It yields the protein CASSLNPGIGYEQYF.

The chain employs TRBV2 and TRBJ1-5, with D tentatively TRBD1 (6 bases). Trimming pared 4 bases from V and 4 bases from J, leaving 11 bases between. Germline V gene sequence: CDR1 SNHLY, CDR2 FYNNEI. The CDR3 sequence is 14 residues long. The CDR3 DNA reads as TGTGCCAGCAGTGGGCGGACAGAAAATCAGCCCCAGCATTTT. Translated: CASSGRTENQPQHF.

The count of this clone is one. The J gene is TRBJ1-1, the V gene TRBV2; a possible D gene is TRBD1 (6 bases). The CDR3 contains 17 residues. V was trimmed by 2 bases and J by 1 base, leaving 17 bases between them. In germline, CDR1 is SNHLY, CDR2 FYNNEI. The DNA of the CDR3 is TGTGCCAGCAGTGAAAACAATCAGGGGCGTGGGAACACTGAAGCTTTCTTT. It yields the protein CASSENNQGRGNTEAFF. The full variable domain, completed using reference TRBV2 and TRBJ1-1, is EPEVTQTPSHQVTQMGQEVILRCVPISNHLYFYWYRQILGQKVEFLVSFYNNEISEKSEIFDDQFSVERPDGSNFTLKIRSTKLEDSAMYFCASSENNQGRGNTEAFFGQGTRLTVV.

The chain's CDR3 is CASSADRTTGELFF. Here the CDR3 DNA reads TGTGCCAGCAGCGCGGACAGAACCACCGGGGAGCTGTTTTTT. The chain couples TRBV7-3 to TRBJ2-2; perhaps TRBD1 as D (6 bases). CDR1 is SGHTA and CDR2 is FQGTGA in the germline V gene. Trimming shortened V by 5 bases and J by 4 bases, and 11 bases separated the two germline ends. There are 14 residues in the CDR3.